Listed below are T cell receptor beta chains from one sample, sequenced in a study of early T cells in non-severe SARS-CoV-2 infection. TCRdb redid the calling of the 5' RACE reads with MiXCR, one entry per CDR3 protein. Of some 16,000 distinct CDR3 sequences listed, roughly 5% are singletons. Sample: whole blood. Receptor source: an adult who was a healthcare worker with PCR-confirmed SARS-CoV-2 infection or an uninfected control (not recorded which). CDR3s include the opening cysteine and the closing phenylalanine or tryptophan. Each record gives: J gene, clone size, V gene, D gene, CDR3 protein, CDR3 DNA. A D gene is named only where the DNA matches it firmly. Rows may omit the clone size; those that give it use once, few, many or a size class.

j_call: TRBJ2-7; clone_size: few; v_call: TRBV20-1; d_call: NA; cdr3_aa: CSAQSQGRAYEQYF; cdr3_nt: TGCAGTGCTCAAAGTCAGGGGAGGGCCTACGAGCAGTACTTC
j_call: TRBJ2-7; clone_size: many; v_call: TRBV7-9; d_call: TRBD1; cdr3_aa: CASRRQGYEQYF; cdr3_nt: TGTGCCAGCAGAAGACAGGGATACGAGCAGTACTTC
j_call: TRBJ1-2; clone_size: few; v_call: TRBV12-3/TRBV12-4; d_call: TRBD1; cdr3_aa: CASGQGASYGYTF; cdr3_nt: TGTGCCAGCGGACAGGGGGCATCCTATGGCTACACCTTC
j_call: TRBJ1-3; clone_size: medium-sized; v_call: TRBV7-2; d_call: NA; cdr3_aa: CASSQDGVGGNTIYF; cdr3_nt: TGTGCCAGCAGCCAAGACGGGGTTGGCGGAAACACCATATATTTT
j_call: TRBJ2-5; clone_size: few; v_call: TRBV18; d_call: NA; cdr3_aa: CASSPGLGQETQYF; cdr3_nt: TGTGCCAGCTCACCAGGATTGGGTCAAGAGACCCAGTACTTC
j_call: TRBJ2-5; clone_size: NA; v_call: TRBV13; d_call: NA; cdr3_aa: CASSSTLWGGETQYF; cdr3_nt: TGTGCCAGCAGCTCGACCCTCTGGGGAGGAGAGACCCAGTACTTC
j_call: TRBJ2-2; clone_size: medium-sized; v_call: TRBV10-2; d_call: NA; cdr3_aa: CASSESPGGVELFF; cdr3_nt: TGCGCCAGCAGTGAGTCTCCGGGGGGCGTTGAGCTGTTTTTT
j_call: TRBJ2-1; clone_size: many; v_call: TRBV2; d_call: NA; cdr3_aa: CASSGRPNEQFF; cdr3_nt: TGTGCCAGCAGTGGGAGGCCCAATGAGCAGTTCTTC
j_call: TRBJ2-1; clone_size: many; v_call: TRBV7-2; d_call: NA; cdr3_aa: CASSLEEVIGPSYNEQFF; cdr3_nt: TGTGCCAGCAGCTTAGAGGAGGTTATCGGGCCCTCCTACAATGAGCAGTTCTTC
j_call: TRBJ2-1; clone_size: many; v_call: TRBV10-3; d_call: TRBD2; cdr3_aa: CAIRPLDRTSGNEQFF; cdr3_nt: TGTGCCATCAGACCTTTGGACAGGACTAGCGGCAATGAGCAGTTCTTC
j_call: TRBJ1-5; clone_size: many; v_call: TRBV20-1; d_call: NA; cdr3_aa: CSASRRDQPQHF; cdr3_nt: TGCAGTGCTAGCCGTCGGGACCAGCCCCAGCATTTT
j_call: TRBJ1-5; clone_size: NA; v_call: TRBV5-5; d_call: NA; cdr3_aa: CASSSDGGRNQPQHF; cdr3_nt: TGTGCCAGCAGCTCCGATGGTGGGCGGAATCAGCCCCAGCATTTT
j_call: TRBJ1-1; clone_size: NA; v_call: TRBV7-9; d_call: NA; cdr3_aa: CASSSYRETENTEAFF; cdr3_nt: TGTGCCAGCAGCTCTTACAGGGAGACGGAGAACACTGAAGCTTTCTTT
j_call: TRBJ1-5; clone_size: many; v_call: TRBV6-6; d_call: TRBD1; cdr3_aa: CASSGTAYSNQPQHF; cdr3_nt: TGTGCCAGCAGTGGGACAGCCTATAGCAATCAGCCCCAGCATTTT
j_call: TRBJ2-1; clone_size: many; v_call: TRBV4-2; d_call: TRBD2; cdr3_aa: CASSQGGLAGGISYNEQFF; cdr3_nt: TGTGCCAGCAGCCAAGGTGGACTAGCGGGAGGTATCTCCTACAATGAGCAGTTCTTC
j_call: TRBJ2-1; clone_size: many; v_call: TRBV2; d_call: TRBD2; cdr3_aa: CASSEGFSGRLNEQFF; cdr3_nt: TGTGCCAGCAGTGAAGGTTTTAGCGGGAGGCTCAATGAGCAGTTCTTC
j_call: TRBJ1-1; clone_size: medium-sized; v_call: TRBV7-8; d_call: NA; cdr3_aa: CASSLRSGGTEAFF; cdr3_nt: TGTGCCAGCAGCTTAAGGTCCGGGGGCACTGAAGCTTTCTTT
j_call: TRBJ2-1; clone_size: many; v_call: TRBV11-2; d_call: NA; cdr3_aa: CASSPLRTVSYNEQFF; cdr3_nt: TGTGCCAGCAGCCCGTTGAGGACAGTCTCCTACAATGAGCAGTTCTTC
j_call: TRBJ2-5; clone_size: many; v_call: TRBV7-6; d_call: NA; cdr3_aa: CASSQGETQYF; cdr3_nt: TGTGCCAGCAGCCAAGGAGAGACCCAGTACTTC
j_call: TRBJ2-5; clone_size: NA; v_call: TRBV7-9; d_call: NA; cdr3_aa: CASSSGPAGETQYF; cdr3_nt: TGTGCCAGCAGCTCGGGACCGGCCGGGGAGACCCAGTACTTC
j_call: TRBJ1-1; clone_size: NA; v_call: TRBV28; d_call: NA; cdr3_aa: CASSPPRQSSTEAFF; cdr3_nt: TGTGCCAGCAGTCCCCCCCGACAGAGTTCCACTGAAGCTTTCTTT
j_call: TRBJ1-1; clone_size: many; v_call: TRBV30; d_call: TRBD1; cdr3_aa: CAWSLGQGRSVGSSEAFF; cdr3_nt: TGTGCCTGGAGTCTCGGACAGGGGAGATCCGTGGGGTCCTCTGAAGCTTTCTTT
j_call: TRBJ2-1; clone_size: NA; v_call: TRBV7-8; d_call: NA; cdr3_aa: CASSPTRSYNEQFF; cdr3_nt: TGTGCCAGCAGCCCCACCCGCTCCTACAATGAGCAGTTCTTC
j_call: TRBJ2-1; clone_size: medium-sized; v_call: TRBV7-2; d_call: TRBD1; cdr3_aa: CASSARDRLDLQFF; cdr3_nt: TGTGCCAGCAGCGCGCGGGACAGGTTAGATTTACAGTTCTTC
j_call: TRBJ2-5; clone_size: NA; v_call: TRBV15; d_call: NA; cdr3_aa: CATSIAGGRLRKQETQYF; cdr3_nt: TGTGCCACCAGCATCGCTGGGGGGAGACTCCGGAAGCAAGAGACCCAGTACTTC
j_call: TRBJ2-2; clone_size: medium-sized; v_call: TRBV4-3; d_call: TRBD2; cdr3_aa: CASSQALSYGLARSNTGELFF; cdr3_nt: TGCGCCAGCAGCCAAGCCCTATCCTATGGACTAGCGAGATCCAACACCGGGGAGCTGTTTTTT
j_call: TRBJ1-1; clone_size: many; v_call: TRBV7-9; d_call: NA; cdr3_aa: CASSLVPILNTEAFF; cdr3_nt: TGTGCCAGCAGCTTAGTCCCAATCCTGAACACTGAAGCTTTCTTT
j_call: TRBJ2-1; clone_size: NA; v_call: TRBV6-2/TRBV6-3; d_call: NA; cdr3_aa: CASSLRLYNEQFF; cdr3_nt: TGTGCCAGCAGTTTGCGGCTGTACAATGAGCAGTTCTTC
j_call: TRBJ2-4; clone_size: many; v_call: TRBV28; d_call: TRBD1; cdr3_aa: CASSTRQGLAKNIQYF; cdr3_nt: TGTGCCAGCAGTACGCGACAGGGGTTAGCCAAAAACATTCAGTACTTC